Each of the 10 T cell receptor beta chains below was sequenced from the same sample in a study of response to subunit inactivated influenza vaccine. TCRdb ran MiXCR on the RT-PCR reads and lists one entry per CDR3 protein. The data hold under 500,000 distinct CDR3 sequences, with around 9.9% observed a single time. Sequenced here: PBMCs from blood, sampled roughly 6 weeks after vaccination. The source of these receptors is a man between 50 and 59 years old who received an inactivated influenza vaccine.

This clonotype appeared many times. The gene calls are TRBV12-3 or TRBV12-4 and TRBJ2-7; D may be TRBD1 or TRBD2 (6 bases each). The length of the CDR3 is 15 residues. V shed 2 bases and J shed 5 bases, with 16 bases lying between them. The CDR3 DNA reads as TGTGCCAGCAGTTTAATGGGGGGCAGGGTTGACGAGCAGTACTTC. Its protein is CASSLMGGRVDEQYF.

There are many counts of this clonotype. Germline and junction disagree at one end, which may indicate a read error. The chain uses TRBV7-3 and TRBJ2-3; no definite D call. The CDR3 has 13 residues. CDR1 SGHTA and CDR2 FQGTGA come from the germline V gene. Here the CDR3 DNA reads TGTGCCAGCAGTTTAACTGGCCCAGATACGCAGTATTTT. Residues: CASSLTGPDTQYF.

This clonotype was detected ten times or more. The chain has TRBV4-1 and TRBJ2-2; 8 nucleotides agree with TRBD2. The CDR3 runs to 17 residues. J was trimmed by 0 bases and V by 1 base; bases with no gene match: 4. Per the germline V gene, CDR1 is MGHRA and CDR2 is YSYEKL. The CDR3 DNA follows: TGCGCCAGCAGCCAAGTCGCGGGGGGCGCGAACACCGGGGAGCTGTTTTTT. This sequence encodes CASSQVAGGANTGELFF.

This clonotype has ten or more counts. The CDR3 region is CASSQDRGGTGELFF. As DNA, the CDR3 is TGTGCCAGCAGTCAGGACAGGGGAGGAACCGGGGAGCTGTTTTTT. This chain connects TRBV25-1 to TRBJ2-2; TRBD1 matches 9 bases. CDR3 length equals 15 residues. J lost 5 bases, V lost 5 bases, and 6 bases had no gene match. Germline CDR1 reads MGHDK; CDR2 reads SYGVNS.

This clonotype was seen more than once but under ten times. V is TRBV10-3 and J is TRBJ2-2; 11 bases line up with TRBD1. V shed 6 bases, J shed 0 bases, and the junction held 9 bases outside the gene matches. Germline V lookup: CDR1 ENHRY, CDR2 SYGVKD. The CDR3 spans 18 residues. CDR3: CAISGQGAWKANTGELFF. Written as DNA, the CDR3 is TGTGCCATCAGCGGACAGGGGGCATGGAAAGCGAACACCGGGGAGCTGTTTTTT.

The CDR3 coding sequence is TGTGCCAGCAGCCCACTGCGACGGGACCTCCAAGAGACCCAGTACTTC. It codes for CASSPLRRDLQETQYF. This chain links TRBV11-2 with TRBJ2-5; D possibly matches TRBD1 or TRBD2 (5 bases each). This CDR3 is 16 amino acids long. Germline V gene sequence: CDR1 SGHAT, CDR2 FQNNGV. Between the trimmed V and J ends, which lost 5 bases and 1 base, there was a span of 17 bases.

The rearrangement links TRBV12-3 or TRBV12-4 to TRBJ1-5, with 8 bases fitting TRBD1. The ends lost 6 bases at V and 3 bases at J; junction bases unmatched: 7. The CDR3 covers 15 residues. CDR3 sequence (DNA): TGTGCCAGCAGCCTCGAGACAGGGGTCAATCAGCCCCAGCATTTT. It translates to CASSLETGVNQPQHF.

In this sample, this clonotype turned up a few times. The chain links TRBV7-2 to TRBJ2-7; 8 bases agree with TRBD1. CDR1 is SGHTA and CDR2 is FQGNSA in the germline V gene. The V gene end was trimmed by 6 bases and the J gene end by 7 bases; junction bases not matched to a gene: 11. The CDR3 consists of 14 residues. The CDR3 spells CASSSRDRPKEQYF. Written as DNA, the CDR3 is TGTGCCAGCAGTTCGCGGGACAGGCCCAAAGAGCAGTACTTC.

V is TRBV12-3 or TRBV12-4 and J is TRBJ1-4; 7 positions match TRBD1. The CDR3 totals 13 residues. V shed 4 bases, J shed 15 bases, and the junction held 11 bases outside the gene matches. The CDR3 DNA reads TGTGCCAGCAGTTCCGGGACAGCTGCATTGATGTTTTTT. It translates to CASSSGTAALMFF.

This chain connects TRBV2 to TRBJ2-3; D remains unclear. Trimming took off 2 bases at V and 8 bases at J, with 5 bases between the two ends. CDR3 length: 11 amino acids. Germline CDR1 and CDR2: SNHLY and FYNNEI. The CDR3 here is CASSEIFTQYF. The CDR3 DNA sequence: TGTGCCAGCAGTGAAATATTTACGCAGTATTTT.